What follows are 25 T cell receptor beta chains derived from one specimen sequenced in a study of beta chain features in type 1 diabetes. Whole-study findings and limits: All four CD4+ subsets of Type 1 diabetes patients contained TCRB CDR3s that were moderately but significantly shorter.

No antigens are known for them. Expressed TCRB transcripts were sequenced after all isolated RNA was converted to cDNA. TCRdb's table, derived via immunoSEQ multiplex PCR, lists solely in-frame clones and lacks some. The table records approximately 15,000 clones, about three quarters of them present only once. The sample taken for sequencing was Tregs from blood. Receptors originate from a man aged 30 to 39 with type 1 diabetes.

The gene calls are TRBV5-1 and TRBJ2-3, with 7 nucleotides matching TRBD2. Losses at the gene ends were 0 bases for V and 0 bases for J; bases not matched to a gene: 1. CDR1 is SGHRS and CDR2 is YFSETQ in the germline V gene. The CDR3 is 15 residues long. The DNA for the CDR3 is TGCGCCAGCAGCTTGGTGGGACTAAGCACAGATACGCAGTATTTT. It encodes CASSLVGLSTDTQYF.

The chain recombines TRBV14 with TRBJ1-1; D gene ambiguous. Trimming took 5 bases from V and 1 from J, leaving 8 bases between them. The CDR3 runs to 13 residues. In germline, CDR1 is SGHDN, CDR2 FVKESK. CDR3 DNA: TGTGCCAGCAGCAGGGAGGCGAACACTGAAGCTTTCTTT. It specifies CASSREANTEAFF.

The genes are TRBV6-5 and TRBJ2-1; 8 nucleotides align to TRBD1. Germline loops: CDR1 MNHEY, CDR2 SVGAGI. V shed 0 bases, J shed 6 bases, and the junction held 7 bases outside the gene matches. The CDR3 has 16 amino acids. CDR3 residues: CASSYSPGQESNEQFF. Written as DNA, the CDR3 is TGTGCCAGCAGTTACTCCCCGGGACAGGAAAGCAATGAGCAGTTCTTC.

Concerning this clone: An end of the junction does not agree with germline; a read error may underlie this. The chain carries TRBV29-1 and TRBJ2-1; 9 nucleotides line up with TRBD2. The CDR3 covers 15 residues. Germline-derived CDR1 and CDR2 are SQVTM and ANQGSEA. In DNA, the CDR3 is TGCAGCGTGCCGGGGCGGGGGGGGAACTACAATGAGCAGCTCTTC. Translation gives CSVPGRGGNYNEQLF.

V gene TRBV5-1 combines with J gene TRBJ2-7; D is ambiguous. Germline V gene lookup returns CDR1 SGHRS and CDR2 YFSETQ. CDR3 length equals 12 residues. Trimming cost V 5 bases and J 1 base, with 7 bases left between them. CDR3 residues: CASRSSSYEQYF. Written as DNA, the CDR3 is TGCGCCAGCAGGTCTAGTTCCTACGAGCAGTACTTC.

This clone has a single count. The rearrangement links TRBV6-1 to TRBJ1-5; D is uncertain. The CDR3 sequence is 12 residues long. Trimming cost V 5 bases and J 7 bases, with 9 bases left between them. Germline CDR1 MNHNS, CDR2 SASEGT. CDR3 in amino acids: CASSQWPQPQHF. The CDR3 DNA reads as TGTGCCAGCAGTCAATGGCCCCAGCCCCAGCATTTT.

The table lists this clone with a few counts. The rearrangement uses TRBV6-9 and TRBJ2-5, with TRBD2 matching over 7 bases. The DNA end is more similar to TRBJ2-7, so the J call may be wrong. The CDR3 runs 15 residues. Germline V gene data show CDR1 as MNHGY and CDR2 as SVAAGI. CDR3 sequence reads: CASSYYSGPSYEQYF. In nucleotides, the CDR3 is TGTGCCAGCAGTTATTATAGCGGGCCATCCTACGAGCAGTACTTC.

The V call is TRBV6-5, the J call TRBJ2-7; D gene ambiguous. V was pared by 3 bases and J by 7 bases, with 10 bases between. Germline CDR1 is MNHEY and CDR2 is SVGAGI. This CDR3 comprises 12 residues. The chain's CDR3 is CASSYIGGEQYF. The CDR3 coding sequence is TGTGCCAGCAGTTATATCGGCGGTGAGCAGTACTTC.

J is TRBJ1-2 and V is TRBV29-1; no reliable D call. Germline loops: CDR1 SQVTM, CDR2 ANQGSEA. V was cut by 7 bases and J by 1 base, with 16 bases left in between. This CDR3 is 14 amino acids long. For the CDR3, the DNA is TGCAGCGCCAACCGGGCCGGGGTTAACTATGGCTACACCTTC. Amino acid sequence: CSANRAGVNYGYTF.

The chain recombines TRBV5-1 with TRBJ1-1; a weak D match, TRBD1 (5 bases). Trimming shortened V by 0 bases and J by 0 bases, and 12 bases separated the two germline ends. Germline V lookup: CDR1 SGHRS, CDR2 YFSETQ. The CDR3 loop spans 16 amino acids. Here the CDR3 reads CASSLGTGSLNTEAFF. CDR3 sequence (DNA): TGCGCCAGCAGCTTGGGCACAGGAAGCTTGAACACTGAAGCTTTCTTT.

V and J are TRBV2 and TRBJ2-1; TRBD2 agrees at 12 bases. CDR3 length: 15 amino acids. Germline CDR1 SNHLY, CDR2 FYNNEI. With V trimmed by 6 bases and J by 4 bases, 4 bases remained unmatched. This CDR3 reads CASRQLAGGYNEQFF. In DNA form, the CDR3 reads TGTGCCAGCAGGCAACTAGCGGGGGGTTACAATGAGCAGTTCTTC.

This clone was recorded once. The chain links TRBV7-9 to TRBJ2-7; 9 positions match TRBD2. CDR3 size: 16 residues. Looked up from germline, CDR1 is SEHNR and CDR2 is FQNEAQ (reference sequence). The trim removed 5 bases at V and 3 bases at J, leaving 11 bases unmatched. CDR3 DNA: TGTGCCAGCAGCGATGGGGGAGCGGGAGGTATCTACGAGCAGTACTTC. This gives the protein CASSDGGAGGIYEQYF.

The chain carries TRBV6-1 and TRBJ1-5, with D hard to call. The germline V gene encodes CDR1 MNHNS and CDR2 SASEGT. V gave up 4 bases and J gave up 0 bases, with 13 bases separating them. The CDR3 contains 16 residues. The CDR3 DNA sequence: TGTGCCAGCAGTGGGTCGTCCGGGGATAGCAATCAGCCCCAGCATTTT. As protein: CASSGSSGDSNQPQHF.

This chain joins TRBV5-1 and TRBJ1-1, with TRBD1 identical over 8 bases. Trimming cost V 0 bases and J 7 bases; bases outside gene matches: 5. This CDR3 comprises 14 residues. Germline assignment: CDR1 SGHRS and CDR2 YFSETQ. For the CDR3, the DNA is TGCGCCAGCAGCTTGGGGACAGGGTATGATGAAGCTTTCTTT. This codes for CASSLGTGYDEAFF.

The chain links TRBV2 to TRBJ1-1; D unresolved. This CDR3 contains 14 residues. CDR1 and CDR2 from the germline V gene are SNHLY and FYNNEI. The germline V and J ends were trimmed by 7 bases and 1 base, with 13 bases remaining between them. CDR3 DNA: TGTGCCAGCATCGTAGTTCCGAAGAACACTGAAGCTTTCTTT. It translates to CASIVVPKNTEAFF.

This chain connects TRBV4-1 to TRBJ2-7, with 9 nucleotides matching TRBD1. The CDR3 loop spans 19 amino acids. The V segment lost 3 bases and the J segment 3 bases; nucleotides outside the gene matches: 18. Germline V gives CDR1 MGHRA, CDR2 YSYEKL. CDR3 sequence: CASSHKGTPDRGDFYEQYF. The DNA for the CDR3 is TGCGCCAGCAGCCATAAAGGGACTCCAGACAGGGGGGACTTCTACGAGCAGTACTTC.

This rearrangement joins TRBV30 to TRBJ1-2, with 9 bases matching TRBD1. Germline assignment: CDR1 GTSNPN and CDR2 SVGIG (reference sequence). V was clipped by 4 bases and J by 2 bases; unmatched bases: 8. CDR3 length equals 15 residues. In DNA form, the CDR3 reads TGTGCCTGGAACCGTCCCGGGACAGGGAACTATGGCTACACCTTC. It yields the protein CAWNRPGTGNYGYTF.

CDR3 sequence (DNA): TGTGCCAGCAGCCCGGGGGGGGACACTGAAGCTTTCTTT. Protein product: CASSPGGDTEAFF. V is TRBV7-9 and J is TRBJ1-1; D possibly corresponds to TRBD1 (5 bases). Trimming cost V 5 bases and J 3 bases, with 10 bases left between them. CDR1 is SEHNR, CDR2 FQNEAQ, per germline (reference sequence). The CDR3 consists of 13 residues.

The chain couples TRBV7-2 to TRBJ2-7, with TRBD1 matching over 7 bases. J was trimmed by 0 bases and V by 3 bases; bases with no gene match: 5. CDR3 length: 15 residues. The germline V gene encodes CDR1 SGHTA and CDR2 FQGNSA. The CDR3 region is CASSFRGWSSYEQYF. Written as DNA, the CDR3 is TGTGCCAGCAGCTTCAGGGGGTGGAGCTCCTACGAGCAGTACTTC.

The chain links TRBV2 to TRBJ1-1; no firm D call. The germline V gene has CDR1 SNHLY and CDR2 FYNNEI. CDR3 size: 14 residues. V was cut by 6 bases and J by 4 bases, with 15 bases left in between. The CDR3 sequence: CASREDGLATEAFF. In DNA, the CDR3 is TGTGCCAGCAGGGAGGACGGTTTGGCCACTGAAGCTTTCTTT. The variable domain in full, completed from reference TRBV2 and TRBJ1-1, reads EPEVTQTPSHQVTQMGQEVILRCVPISNHLYFYWYRQILGQKVEFLVSFYNNEISEKSEIFDDQFSVERPDGSNFTLKIRSTKLEDSAMYFCASREDGLATEAFFGQGTRLTVV.

This sequence joins TRBV19 and TRBJ2-1, with TRBD2 as a possible D gene (7 bases). CDR3 length: 16 residues. V was shortened by 3 bases and J by 2 bases, with 14 bases between the two germline ends. Germline V lookup: CDR1 LNHDA, CDR2 SQIVND (reference sequence). This chain's CDR3 is CASSIGRRGPYNEQFF. The CDR3 DNA is TGTGCCAGTAGTATTGGTCGGCGGGGGCCCTACAATGAGCAGTTCTTC.

The chain joins TRBV2 to TRBJ1-6, with D possibly TRBD1 on 5 matching bases. From germline, CDR1 is SNHLY and CDR2 FYNNEI. CDR3 size: 14 residues. Between the trimmed V and J ends, which lost 3 bases and 5 bases, there was a span of 8 bases. In nucleotides, the CDR3 is TGTGCCAGCAGTGAGCGGGGCCATAATTCACCCCTCCACTTT. Amino acids: CASSERGHNSPLHF.

The V call is TRBV4-2, the J call TRBJ2-5, with 8 bases aligning to TRBD1. Germline lookup yields CDR1 LGHNA and CDR2 YNFKEQ. The CDR3 is 14 residues long. Trimming at V came to 5 bases and at J to 4 bases, leaving 6 bases not matched to a gene. The DNA of the CDR3 is TGTGCCAGCAGCTTAGGGACAGGCGGAGAGACCCAGTACTTC. Its protein product is CASSLGTGGETQYF.

The V and J genes are TRBV7-9 and TRBJ1-4, with unresolved D. CDR1 is SEHNR, CDR2 FQNEAQ, per germline (reference sequence). The CDR3 sequence is 13 residues long. Trimming took 5 bases from V and 6 from J, leaving 10 bases between them. CDR3 loop: CASSPPGYEKLFF. CDR3 sequence (DNA): TGTGCCAGCAGCCCCCCGGGGTATGAAAAACTGTTTTTT.

This chain connects TRBV6-5 to TRBJ2-7; D not resolved. Germline loops: CDR1 MNHEY, CDR2 SVGAGI. V lost 0 bases to trimming and J lost 3 bases, with 15 bases between them. CDR3 size: 16 residues. As DNA, the CDR3 is TGTGCCAGCAGTTACTCGAGGCCTAGTCCCTACTACGAGCAGTACTTC. Translating gives CASSYSRPSPYYEQYF.